The clone carrying this T cell receptor (beta chain) has a count of ten or more. The antigen remains undetermined. This sample is drawn from a study of early T cells in non-severe SARS-CoV-2 infection. Overall study: Alpha and beta chains were unpaired, from unsorted whole-blood bulk RNA.

Molecules of cDNA were individually given unique molecular identifiers that were attached to them. TCRdb reprocessed the 5' RACE reads with MiXCR, giving one entry per CDR3 protein. The sample has 50,000 or so distinct CDR3 sequences, about 4.2% seen once. General study findings and limits: Lookups in VDJdb leaned toward anti-spike CD8 responses and missed private and CD4 specificities.

V was trimmed by 0 bases and J by 1 base, leaving 10 bases between them. The CDR3 runs to 15 residues. CDR1 is SGDLS and CDR2 is YYNGEE in the germline V gene. The clonotype was recovered from an adult who was a healthcare worker with PCR-confirmed SARS-CoV-2 infection or an uninfected control (not recorded which). Sequencing used whole blood. The chain combines TRBV9 with TRBJ1-1; D uncertain. The CDR3 protein is CASSVDPNRNTEAFF. Written as DNA, the CDR3 is TGTGCCAGCAGCGTAGACCCAAACCGGAACACTGAAGCTTTCTTT.